This is a list of T cell receptor beta chains from one sample in a study of T cells in Graves' hyperthyroidism and ophthalmopathy. TCRdb reprocessed the multiplex PCR reads via MiXCR and lists one record per CDR3 protein. The sample lists under 550,000 distinct CDR3 sequences, roughly 21% occurring once. The sample comprised blood. These receptors were taken from a man between 40 and 49 years old with Graves' ophthalmopathy. Each CDR3 is given with its conserved first and last residue. D genes are given only for firm matches. Clone size is shown for a subset of rows, as once, few, many or a class of expanded clone.

12,NA,TRBJ2-1,NA,TRBV20-1,TGCAGTGCTAGAGTTCTATACAATGAGCAGTTCTTC,CSARVLYNEQFF
13,NA,TRBJ2-2,NA,TRBV20-1,TGCAGTGCTTTCCGGCCCGGCACCGGGGAGCTGTTTTTT,CSAFRPGTGELFF
17,many,TRBJ2-7,TRBD2,TRBV11-1,TGTGCCAGCAGTATCGAGGGAAGGCTAGCGGGAGGCCACGAGCAGTACTTC,CASSIEGRLAGGHEQYF
15,many,TRBJ2-3,TRBD2,TRBV3-1,TGTGCCAGCAGCCGTCTAGCGGGGTCCACAGATACGCAGTATTTT,CASSRLAGSTDTQYF
15,NA,TRBJ1-2,NA,TRBV12-3/TRBV12-4,TGTGCCAGCGGGGGATTGATCCGGGGGGGCTATGGCTACACCTTC,CASGGLIRGGYGYTF
16,NA,TRBJ1-1,NA,TRBV6-4,TGTGCCAGCAGTTGGGACCTGCTCAACCGGAACACTGAAGCTTTCTTT,CASSWDLLNRNTEAFF
15,NA,TRBJ1-1,NA,TRBV4-3,TGCGCCAGCAGCCAAGGGGGGGCGATGAACACTGAAGCTTTCTTT,CASSQGGAMNTEAFF
13,NA,TRBJ1-2,NA,TRBV10-3,TGTGCCATCAGTGATATACAGGGTAATGGCTACACCTTC,CAISDIQGNGYTF
15,few,TRBJ2-3,NA,TRBV7-3,TGTGCCAGCAGCTCATCCGGGACTCCACGGAAAGCGCAGTATTTT,CASSSSGTPRKAQYF
16,NA,TRBJ2-3,TRBD2,TRBV7-8,TGTGCCAGCAGCCCCCGGACTAGCGGGGGGGGAGATACGCAGTATTTT,CASSPRTSGGGDTQYF
14,many,TRBJ2-7,TRBD1,TRBV2,TGTGCCAGCAGGACGGGACAGGGAGCCGACGAGCAGTACTTC,CASRTGQGADEQYF
13,NA,TRBJ1-1,NA,TRBV11-2,TGTGCCAGCTGCCTCCAACAGAACACTGAAGCTTTCTTT,CASCLQQNTEAFF
15,many,TRBJ2-7,TRBD1,TRBV3-1,TGTGCCAGCAGCCAGAGGGGGCTTACCTTCTACGAGCAGTACTTC,CASSQRGLTFYEQYF
13,NA,TRBJ2-7,TRBD1,TRBV7-9,TGTGCCGGCAGCTTAGGGGGCAAGGGAGAGCAGTACTTC,CAGSLGGKGEQYF
12,NA,TRBJ1-1,NA,TRBV28,TGTGCCAGCAGTTTATATTGGCGAGAAGCTTTCTTT,CASSLYWREAFF
14,many,TRBJ2-5,TRBD2,TRBV2,TGTGCCACCGGACTAGCGGGAGACTTGGAGACCCAGTACTTC,CATGLAGDLETQYF
17,few,TRBJ2-3,TRBD2,TRBV3-1,TGTGCCAGCAGCCAAGATCTTCCTAGCGGGGGCACAGATACGCAGTATTTT,CASSQDLPSGGTDTQYF
19,NA,TRBJ1-2,NA,TRBV7-9,TGTGCCAGCAGCCCTAGCGGACGGTGGTTAGGGACGAATAAGTATGGCTACACCTTC,CASSPSGRWLGTNKYGYTF
16,few,TRBJ2-2,TRBD1,TRBV20-1,TGCAGTGCTAGAGTGGGGACAGGGATCGACACCGGGGAGCTGTTTTTT,CSARVGTGIDTGELFF
12,NA,TRBJ2-7,NA,TRBV27,TGTGCCAGCAGCCGCACAGGGTTCGAGCAGTACTTC,CASSRTGFEQYF
15,many,TRBJ2-3,NA,TRBV7-9,TGTGCCAGCAGCCTCAAACAGGGTTTGACAGATACGCAGTATTTT,CASSLKQGLTDTQYF
12,many,TRBJ2-7,NA,TRBV7-8,TGTGCCAGCGGTCCGAGCACCTACGAGCAGTACTTC,CASGPSTYEQYF
14,NA,TRBJ2-2,TRBD1,TRBV4-1,TGCGCCAGCAGCCAGGGGACAGGGGCCGGGGAGCTGTTTTTT,CASSQGTGAGELFF
14,many,TRBJ2-5,TRBD1,TRBV14,TGTGCCAGCAGCCCTCGACAGGGTTTGGAGACCCAGTACTTC,CASSPRQGLETQYF
14,few,TRBJ1-2,TRBD1,TRBV6-4,TGTGCCAGCAGGAACCAGGGGGCGAGGGGTGGCTACACCTTC,CASRNQGARGGYTF
14,once,TRBJ2-1,TRBD2,TRBV20-1,TGCAGTGCTATGGTGGGCGGGAGCAAGAATGAGCAGTTCTTC,CSAMVGGSKNEQFF
14,many,TRBJ1-1,NA,TRBV5-6,TGTGCCAGCAGCTTGGGACTGGGGAACACTGAAGCTTTCTTT,CASSLGLGNTEAFF
19,many,TRBJ2-3,TRBD2,TRBV10-3,TGTGCCATCAGTAAGGTGGAGGGGACTAGCGGGACTAGCACAGATACGCAGTATTTT,CAISKVEGTSGTSTDTQYF